Listed here are 13 T cell receptor beta chains from one sample, sequenced in a study of cytomegalovirus exposure and HLA in healthy donors. PCR employed 60 Vbeta and 13 Jbeta primers. TCRdb's copy holds only in-frame clones and misses some; the assay was immunoSEQ multiplex PCR. In the table there are 130,000 or so clones, roughly 8.3% of which are singletons. Sequences were obtained from PBMCs. The receptors were sampled from a man aged 40-55 years in good health and CMV-seronegative.

This chain joins TRBV10-3 and TRBJ1-6; a weak D match, TRBD1 (6 bases). CDR1 and CDR2 from the germline V gene are ENHRY and SYGVKD. Trimming stripped 2 bases from V and 5 bases from J, with 13 bases between. The CDR3 has 16 residues. Here the CDR3 reads CAISESLGADNSPLHF. In DNA, the CDR3 is TGTGCCATCAGTGAGAGCTTGGGGGCAGATAATTCACCCCTCCACTTT.

This clone was seen a handful of times. This chain joins TRBV5-4 and TRBJ1-1, with D tentatively TRBD1 (6 bases). Germline CDR1 and CDR2: SGHNT and YYREEE (reference sequence). The CDR3 loop spans 14 amino acids. The V gene lost 0 bases and the J gene lost 5 bases, with 11 bases spanning the gap. CDR3 DNA sequence: TGTGCCAGCAGCTTGGCAGGGGTAGGGACTGAAGCTTTCTTT. This translates into CASSLAGVGTEAFF.

This clone was observed a handful of times. V and J are TRBV18 and TRBJ1-2; D might be TRBD1 (5 bases). Germline CDR1 is KGHSH and CDR2 is LQKENI. There are 14 residues in the CDR3. Deletions cut 3 bases from V and 7 bases from J, with 15 bases between. The chain's CDR3 is CASSPEMGLSGYTF. CDR3 nucleotide sequence: TGTGCCAGCTCACCCGAGATGGGGCTTAGTGGCTACACCTTC.

This chain uses TRBV2 with TRBJ2-7; 10 bases are a match to TRBD1. Germline V gene lookup returns CDR1 SNHLY and CDR2 FYNNEI. CDR3 length: 16 residues. With V trimmed by 5 bases and J by 3 bases, 10 bases remained unmatched. CDR3 sequence reads: CASSIPGTGDNYEQYF. As DNA, the CDR3 is TGTGCCAGCAGTATTCCGGGGACAGGGGACAACTACGAGCAGTACTTC.

CDR3 loop: CASSEHGRGRLDTQYF. CDR3 DNA: TGCGCCAGCAGTGAGCATGGTAGGGGGCGATTAGATACGCAGTATTTT. The rearrangement joins TRBV10-1 to TRBJ2-3, with 7 bases that match TRBD1. The CDR3 has 16 residues. The V segment lost 2 bases and the J segment 5 bases; nucleotides outside the gene matches: 10. Germline CDR1 WNHNN, CDR2 SYGVQD (reference sequence).

The chain recombines TRBV7-9 with TRBJ2-3; D gene uncertain. Germline CDR1 SEHNR, CDR2 FQNEAQ (reference sequence). The CDR3 runs 16 residues. Trimming pared 1 base from V and 0 bases from J, leaving 11 bases between. The CDR3 reads CASSLGDLGSTDTQYF. The CDR3 DNA sequence: TGTGCCAGCAGCTTAGGAGACCTGGGCAGCACAGATACGCAGTATTTT.

The V gene is TRBV29-1, the J gene TRBJ1-1; D is perhaps TRBD1 (6 bases). Germline V gene sequence: CDR1 SQVTM, CDR2 ANQGSEA. This CDR3 comprises 15 residues. V dropped 8 bases and J dropped 1 base, with 20 bases sitting between them. The CDR3 loop is CSPTNPGQGNTEAFF. The DNA for the CDR3 is TGCAGCCCGACCAACCCGGGACAAGGGAACACTGAAGCTTTCTTT.

This clone was picked up a small number of times. This rearrangement joins TRBV6-5 to TRBJ1-1; D might be TRBD1 (5 bases). CDR1 and CDR2 from the germline V gene are MNHEY and SVGAGI. The CDR3 is 12 residues long. The V gene lost 10 bases and the J gene lost 7 bases, with 16 bases spanning the gap. The CDR3 region has the DNA TGTGCCACCGGGGCGGGGGTGCGTGAAGCTTTCTTT. It yields the protein CATGAGVREAFF.

In its sample, this clone was seen a few times. The chain uses TRBV21-1 and TRBJ1-1. TRBV21-1 is marked as a pseudogene. CDR3 size: 19 residues. The CDR3: CASSKGRRGRGGGYTEAFF. The CDR3 DNA reads TGTGCCAGCAGCAAAGGGCGTAGGGGAAGGGGAGGAGGGTACACTGAAGCTTTCTTT.

The chain is built from TRBV6-1 and TRBJ2-7, with a weak D call TRBD2 (5 bases). Germline V gene sequence: CDR1 MNHNS, CDR2 SASEGT. Trimming cost V 11 bases and J 6 bases, with 14 bases left between them. The CDR3 covers 11 residues. CDR3 sequence (DNA): TGTGCCCTACGCGAGGGTTTCGAGCAGTACTTC. Its protein is CALREGFEQYF.

The chain joins TRBV4-3 to TRBJ1-2, with D perhaps TRBD1 (5 bases). Germline V gene data show CDR1 as LGHNA and CDR2 as YSLEER. This CDR3 comprises 13 residues. With 4 bases removed from V and 8 bases from J, the gap between germline ends came to 14 bases. CDR3: CASSPLVGEGYTF. The CDR3 DNA follows: TGCGCCAGCAGCCCCTTAGTAGGGGAAGGCTACACCTTC.

V and J are TRBV27 and TRBJ1-5, with D hard to call. CDR3 length: 12 residues. Trimming took off 6 bases at V and 3 bases at J, with 6 bases between the two ends. CDR1 and CDR2 (germline): MNHEY, SMNVEV (reference sequence). CDR3 coding DNA: TGTGCCAGCAGCTCGTTCAATCAGCCCCAGCATTTT. It yields the protein CASSSFNQPQHF.

The chain couples TRBV28 to TRBJ1-1; D is undetermined. Germline V gene data show CDR1 as MDHEN and CDR2 as SYDVKM. Deletions cut 2 bases from V and 7 bases from J, with 11 bases between. The CDR3 is 13 amino acids. The DNA of the CDR3 is TGTGCCAGCAGTTTAGGGCACACTTTTGAAGCTTTCTTT. Translated, it gives CASSLGHTFEAFF.